This T cell receptor (beta chain) is from a study of tumor and adjacent non-tumor tissue in lung cancer. CDR1 is SGHAT and CDR2 is FQDESV in the germline V gene (reference sequence). This CDR3 is built from 14 residues. Comment on this clonotype: Likely a read error: the CDR3 ends without its conserved phenylalanine or tryptophan.

No cell sorting was done before RNA was extracted from the tissue. TCRbeta libraries were built with three rounds of nested PCR, modified from ARM-PCR. TCRdb independently ran MiXCR on the multiplex PCR reads; one entry per CDR3 protein. The sample yields over 100,000 distinct CDR3 sequences, roughly 73% seen once. Sequenced sample: lung tumor tissue. This sequence joins TRBV11-1 and TRBJ1-2, with D maybe TRBD1 (6 bases). The receptor was isolated from a woman aged 55-69 years with non-small cell lung cancer. CDR3 in DNA: TGTGCCGGCAGCTCACAGGGCCCGCTCTATGGCTACACCTCG. This gives the protein CAGSSQGPLYGYTS.